The 30 T cell receptor beta chains below were found in one sample sequenced in a study of blood T cell repertoires in COVID-19. Sequenced by immunoSEQ multiplex PCR; TCRdb stores in-frame clones only, minus some. The sample has approximately 150,000 clones, under 85% seen once. Sequencing used peripheral blood. These receptors all come from a human donor in a cohort sampled during active COVID-19.

The gene calls are TRBV6-5 and TRBJ1-3; D gene ambiguous. Germline CDR1 is MNHEY and CDR2 is SVGAGI. Trimming stripped 6 bases from V and 0 bases from J, with 9 bases between. CDR3 length: 14 amino acids. CDR3 protein: CASSFLSSGNTIYF. In nucleotides, the CDR3 is TGTGCCAGCAGCTTCCTCTCCTCTGGAAACACCATATATTTT.

The rearrangement uses TRBV7-3 and TRBJ2-3, with D possibly matching TRBD1 (6 bases). V dropped 4 bases and J dropped 0 bases, with 11 bases sitting between them. The germline gives CDR1 SGHTA, CDR2 FQGTGA. CDR3 length: 15 residues. The CDR3 coding sequence is TGTGCCAGCAGCTCCGGGACACCTAGCACAGATACGCAGTATTTT. Amino acids: CASSSGTPSTDTQYF.

This clone was recorded a few times. This chain links TRBV10-3 with TRBJ2-2; tentatively, D is TRBD2 (5 bases). Germline-derived CDR1 and CDR2 are ENHRY and SYGVKD. Trimming took off 2 bases at V and 9 bases at J, with 10 bases between the two ends. The CDR3 contains 13 residues. CDR3 sequence reads: CAISESPSRELFF. The CDR3 DNA reads as TGTGCCATCAGTGAGAGTCCTAGCCGGGAGCTGTTTTTT.

The chain uses TRBV11-3 and TRBJ2-5, with 14 nucleotides matching TRBD2. CDR1 and CDR2 (germline): SGHNT, YENEEA. V shed 5 bases, J shed 5 bases, and the junction held 7 bases outside the gene matches. This CDR3 comprises 16 residues. CDR3 amino acids: CASSRGLAGAGETQYF. The CDR3 DNA sequence: TGTGCCAGCAGCCGGGGACTAGCGGGAGCCGGGGAGACCCAGTACTTC.

The V call is TRBV5-1, the J call TRBJ1-1; D possibly corresponds to TRBD1 (6 bases). This CDR3 is built from 15 residues. The V gene's germline CDR1 is SGHRS and CDR2 YFSETQ. The V end was cut by 7 bases, the J end by 5 bases, with 21 bases between. The CDR3 sequence: CASQNPGGAGTEAFF. The CDR3, as DNA: TGCGCCAGCCAGAACCCCGGGGGGGCGGGGACTGAAGCTTTCTTT. Drawing the rest from reference TRBV5-1 and TRBJ1-1, the complete variable domain is KAGVTQTPRYLIKTRGQQVTLSCSPISGHRSVSWYQQTPGQGLQFLFEYFSETQRNKGNFPGRFSGRQFSNSRSEMNVSTLELGDSALYLCASQNPGGAGTEAFFGQGTRLTVV.

V usage is TRBV12-3 or TRBV12-4 and J usage is TRBJ1-2; 7 bases align to TRBD1. Germline trimming cut 1 base from V and 8 bases from J; bases unmatched to any gene: 4. The CDR3 length is 13 residues. The CDR3 DNA follows: TGTGCCAGCAGTTTAGGGCAGGGGGGAGGCTACACCTTC. Translation: CASSLGQGGGYTF.

This clone was detected ten times or more. It is unclear where the CDR3 begins or ends on the DNA, so no DNA is shown, and the CDR3 is as TCRdb lists it. The chain recombines TRBV2 with TRBJ1-6. CDR1 is SNHLY, CDR2 FYNNEI, per germline. The CDR3 length is 15 residues, termini included. The CDR3 here is CASTSEGRLDSPLHF.

The rearrangement uses TRBV18 and TRBJ2-6; 10 nucleotides agree with TRBD1. V dropped 1 base and J dropped 0; count of bases not matched to a gene: 15. Germline CDR1 is KGHSH and CDR2 is LQKENI. The CDR3 has 22 amino acids. The CDR3 region is CASSPRGGQGPYTLSGANVLTF. As DNA, the CDR3 is TGTGCCAGCTCACCACGCGGGGGACAGGGGCCTTATACCCTCTCTGGGGCCAACGTCCTGACTTTC.

This sequence joins TRBV6-5 and TRBJ2-5; D is unclear. The CDR3 length is 14 residues. Germline loops: CDR1 MNHEY, CDR2 SVGAGI. Between the trimmed V and J ends, which lost 6 bases and 2 bases, there was a span of 13 bases. The CDR3 sequence is CASSPDGLQETQYF. The CDR3 DNA follows: TGTGCCAGCAGCCCCGACGGGTTACAAGAGACCCAGTACTTC.

In this sample, this clone turned up a few times. The V call is TRBV6-1, the J call TRBJ2-7; maybe TRBD2 (6 bases). The germline V gene has CDR1 MNHNS and CDR2 SASEGT. CDR3 length equals 14 residues. V dropped 2 bases and J dropped 2 bases, with 10 bases sitting between them. The CDR3 DNA follows: TGTGCCAGCAGTGAAAACTGGGGGGCCTACGAGCAGTACTTC. Translating gives CASSENWGAYEQYF.

V is TRBV7-2 and J is TRBJ1-2, with a possible D match to TRBD1 (5 bases). Germline V lookup: CDR1 SGHTA, CDR2 FQGNSA. The CDR3 is 15 amino acids. V was trimmed by 1 base and J by 5 bases, leaving 14 bases between them. The CDR3 loop is CASSLESRTPYGYTF. The CDR3 region has the DNA TGTGCCAGCAGCTTAGAGTCCAGGACACCGTATGGCTACACCTTC.

J is TRBJ2-3 and V is TRBV7-8, with 10 bases that match TRBD2. J gave up 0 bases and V 4 bases, and 13 bases lay outside the gene matches. Germline V CDR1 and CDR2: SGHVS, FQNEAQ. The CDR3 is 19 amino acids. The CDR3 DNA reads TGTGCCAGCAGCTCAAAGGGGACTAGCGACCCAACTAGCACAGATACGCAGTATTTT. Protein sequence: CASSSKGTSDPTSTDTQYF.

The rearrangement joins TRBV9 to TRBJ2-7; 9 nucleotides agree with TRBD2. With V trimmed by 2 bases and J by 5 bases, 5 bases remained unmatched. The CDR3 covers 14 residues. CDR1 and CDR2 from the germline V gene are SGDLS and YYNGEE. The CDR3 is CASSVSSGSDEQYF. The CDR3 bases are TGTGCCAGCAGCGTGAGTAGCGGGAGCGACGAGCAGTACTTC.

This chain joins TRBV6-5 and TRBJ1-5, with D unclear. The length of the CDR3 is 13 residues. V was trimmed by 4 bases and J by 4 bases, leaving 8 bases between them. The V gene's germline CDR1 is MNHEY and CDR2 SVGAGI. This CDR3 reads CASSSAGNQPQHF. In DNA form, the CDR3 reads TGTGCCAGCAGTTCGGCGGGGAATCAGCCCCAGCATTTT.

The genes are TRBV7-2 and TRBJ1-2, with 7 positions matching TRBD1. J was trimmed by 2 bases and V by 5 bases; bases with no gene match: 2. The germline V gene has CDR1 SGHTA and CDR2 FQGNSA. This CDR3 comprises 13 residues. In DNA form, the CDR3 reads TGTGCCAGCAGCCCACAGGGGAACTATGGCTACACCTTC. As protein: CASSPQGNYGYTF.

The gene calls are TRBV5-1 and TRBJ2-1, with 15 bases lining up with TRBD2. This CDR3 region has 16 residues. V was clipped by 7 bases and J by 9 bases; unmatched bases: 11. Germline V CDR1 and CDR2: SGHRS, YFSETQ. Here the CDR3 DNA reads TGCGCCAGCCAAAATACGGGACTAGCGGGAGGAGGTGAGCAGTTCTTC. Amino acid sequence: CASQNTGLAGGGEQFF.

The rearrangement uses TRBV12-3 or TRBV12-4 and TRBJ2-1; 7 bases are a match to TRBD1. There are 13 residues in the CDR3. With 3 bases clipped from V and 11 bases from J, the junction kept 7 bases outside the gene matches. CDR3 nucleotides: TGTGCCAGCAGTTTCCCCGGGACAGCTAAGCAGTTCTTC. This translates into CASSFPGTAKQFF.

The chain uses TRBV14 and TRBJ1-2; TRBD1 is a possible D gene (5 bases). The V and J ends lost 4 bases and 4 bases respectively, with 16 bases between them. Germline CDR1 is SGHDN and CDR2 is FVKESK. There are 15 residues in the CDR3. The CDR3 DNA follows: TGTGCCAGCAGCCCAGCGGGGGGGACGACCTATGGCTACACCTTC. This codes for CASSPAGGTTYGYTF.

The chain recombines TRBV11-2 with TRBJ2-7, with 8 bases aligning to TRBD2. V gave up 1 base and J gave up 6 bases; unmatched junction bases: 5. The germline CDR1 and CDR2 sequences are SGHAT and FQNNGV. The CDR3 is 14 amino acids. The CDR3 loop reads CASSLASGGAEQYF. As DNA, the CDR3 is TGTGCCAGCAGCTTAGCCTCCGGGGGGGCCGAGCAGTACTTC.

The chain recombines TRBV19 with TRBJ1-1, with D unresolved. The CDR3 is 14 amino acids. Germline V gives CDR1 LNHDA, CDR2 SQIVND (reference sequence). V was trimmed by 2 bases and J by 13 bases, leaving 20 bases between them. CDR3 amino acids: CASSILAEATGFFF. For the CDR3, the DNA is TGTGCCAGTAGTATATTGGCAGAGGCGACCGGATTTTTCTTT.

The rearrangement joins TRBV19 to TRBJ1-1; D is undetermined. CDR1 and CDR2 from the germline V gene are LNHDA and SQIVND (reference sequence). V was shortened by 3 bases and J by 1 base, with 6 bases between the two germline ends. This CDR3 spans 13 amino acids. For the CDR3, the DNA is TGTGCCAGTAGTATCGGTCAGAACACTGAAGCTTTCTTT. As protein: CASSIGQNTEAFF. Variable domain in full (rest from reference TRBV19 and TRBJ1-1): DGGITQSPKYLFRKEGQNVTLSCEQNLNHDAMYWYRQDPGQGLRLIYYSQIVNDFQKGDIAEGYSVSREKKESFPLTVTSAQKNPTAFYLCASSIGQNTEAFFGQGTRLTVV.

This chain joins TRBV6-5 and TRBJ2-7, with D possibly matching TRBD2 (5 bases). Trimming pared 6 bases from V and 7 bases from J, leaving 10 bases between. The CDR3 sequence is 11 residues long. CDR1 is MNHEY and CDR2 is SVGAGI in the germline V gene. The CDR3 loop reads CASRGLREQYF. The CDR3 nucleotides read TGTGCCAGCAGAGGACTGCGGGAGCAGTACTTC.

Comment on this clone: Distinct nucleotide sequences in the sample also encode this CDR3. The chain couples TRBV5-1 to TRBJ1-2; 8 nucleotides align to TRBD1. The germline V gene has CDR1 SGHRS and CDR2 YFSETQ. The V segment lost 5 bases and the J segment 4 bases; nucleotides outside the gene matches: 7. The CDR3 length is 14 residues. The CDR3 here is CASSLGDRGYGYTF. DNA of the CDR3: TGCGCCAGCAGTCTGGGAGACAGGGGCTATGGCTACACCTTC.

The chain has TRBV28 and TRBJ2-5; 11 positions match TRBD2. The CDR3 is 16 amino acids. CDR1 is MDHEN and CDR2 is SYDVKM in the germline V gene. J gave up 5 bases and V 8 bases, and 13 bases lay outside the gene matches. CDR3: CASAFNSGRAGETQYF. The CDR3 DNA reads TGTGCCAGCGCCTTTAATAGCGGGAGGGCTGGTGAGACCCAGTACTTC. Full variable domain (remainder filled in from reference TRBV28 and TRBJ2-5): DVKVTQSSRYLVKRTGEKVFLECVQDMDHENMFWYRQDPGLGLRLIYFSYDVKMKEKGDIPEGYSVSREKKERFSLILESASTNQTSMYLCASAFNSGRAGETQYFGPGTRLLVL.

This chain uses TRBV5-1 with TRBJ1-1; D gene uncertain. CDR3 length: 15 amino acids. Trimming pared 0 bases from V and 2 bases from J, leaving 11 bases between. The germline CDR1 and CDR2 sequences are SGHRS and YFSETQ. The CDR3 nucleotides are TGCGCCAGCAGCTTGGATCCCCAGGTTAACACTGAAGCTTTCTTT. It is translated as CASSLDPQVNTEAFF.

This clone was seen just once. The final CDR3 position lacks the conserved phenylalanine or tryptophan, pointing to a likely read error. The DNA is left out, because the CDR3 cannot be placed on it with certainty; the CDR3 is given as TCRdb lists it. The chain combines TRBV4-2 with TRBJ2-7; the D call in the table, TRBD1, was not verified against the DNA. Ends included, the CDR3 has 11 residues. Germline-derived CDR1 and CDR2 are LGHNA and YNFKEQ. The chain's CDR3 is CASSQVPGGGI.

The chain links TRBV28 to TRBJ2-1; 7 bases are shared with TRBD2. The CDR3 is made up of 15 amino acids. Germline CDR1 is MDHEN and CDR2 is SYDVKM. The ends lost 6 bases at V and 8 bases at J; junction bases unmatched: 13. CDR3 nucleotide sequence: TGTGCCAGCAGCCGATCCATGAGTCGGGGGGATGAGCAGTTCTTC. The encoded protein is CASSRSMSRGDEQFF.

Ten or more counts support this clone. This chain connects TRBV9 to TRBJ1-4; no firm D call. The V gene's germline CDR1 is SGDLS and CDR2 YYNGEE. V was pared by 0 bases and J by 3 bases, with 6 bases between. The CDR3 runs to 14 residues. The CDR3 region has the DNA TGTGCCAGCAGCGTAGGCAGTTCTAATGAAAAACTGTTTTTT. Amino acid sequence: CASSVGSSNEKLFF.

This clone was seen more than once but under ten times. The gene calls are TRBV6-5 and TRBJ1-2; 7 bases line up with TRBD1. The junction had 11 bases not matched to a gene; V was cut back by 6 bases and J by 10 bases. The germline CDR1 and CDR2 sequences are MNHEY and SVGAGI. This CDR3 spans 13 amino acids. The CDR3 DNA is TGTGCCAGCAGGACCGCTCTGGACAGGTTCTACACCTTC. It is translated as CASRTALDRFYTF.

The chain recombines TRBV29-1 with TRBJ1-5, with D possibly TRBD1 on 6 matching bases. The CDR3 is made up of 13 amino acids. The V end lost 6 bases, the J end lost 3 bases, and 12 bases lay between the germline ends. Germline V gene data show CDR1 as SQVTM and CDR2 as ANQGSEA. The CDR3 DNA follows: TGCAGCGTGGTTGACAGGTTCAATCAGCCCCAGCATTTT. Protein: CSVVDRFNQPQHF.